The next 24 T cell receptor beta chains were all read from a single sample in a study of lymphopenia after photon versus proton radiotherapy. Clones were read by immunoSEQ multiplex PCR, and TCRdb kept only the in-frame ones, dropping some. The sample lists under 30,000 clones, about nine tenths occurring once. Source: peripheral blood, taken from a patient treated with proton-based radiotherapy. The receptor source for this set is a woman aged 55-70 years with cholangiocarcinoma. Some clones in this sample may be carry-over from other donors' samples.

The chain uses TRBV5-6 and TRBJ1-6, with 7 bases lining up with TRBD1. This CDR3 is built from 19 residues. V trimming: 3 bases; J trimming: 7 bases; junction bases outside the gene matches: 19. Germline V CDR1 and CDR2: SGHDT, YYEEEE. This CDR3 reads CASSCGMTGRHIWNSPLHF. The CDR3 coding sequence is TGTGCCAGCAGCTGTGGGATGACAGGGAGACACATATGGAATTCACCCCTCCACTTT.

A single count supports this clone. V usage is TRBV7-8 and J usage is TRBJ2-3, with 9 bases fitting TRBD2. The CDR3 has 16 amino acids. Per the germline V gene, CDR1 is SGHVS and CDR2 is FQNEAQ. V was clipped by 1 base and J by 2 bases; unmatched bases: 4. CDR3 protein: CASSLEAGGDTDTQYF. The CDR3 DNA reads TGTGCCAGCAGCTTAGAGGCGGGAGGGGACACAGATACGCAGTATTTT.

J is TRBJ2-7 and V is TRBV6-5; D unresolved. The CDR3 is made up of 13 amino acids. Germline V gene sequence: CDR1 MNHEY, CDR2 SVGAGI. Deletions cut 7 bases from V and 7 bases from J, with 17 bases between. CDR3 amino acids: CASMRPVGREQYF. DNA for the CDR3: TGTGCCAGCATGCGGCCAGTCGGTCGGGAGCAGTACTTC.

The CDR3 loop reads CSVEADRAGVLTF. DNA for the CDR3: TGCAGCGTTGAGGCAGACAGGGCCGGCGTCCTGACTTTC. V is TRBV29-1 and J is TRBJ2-6; 7 bases line up with TRBD1. Germline V gives CDR1 SQVTM, CDR2 ANQGSEA. The CDR3 covers 13 residues. Trimming at V came to 3 bases and at J to 12 bases, leaving 8 bases not matched to a gene.

The chain links TRBV10-1 to TRBJ2-3; possible D gene TRBD2, 6 bases. The germline CDR1 and CDR2 sequences are WNHNN and SYGVQD (reference sequence). The CDR3 has 16 residues. V lost 0 bases and J lost 4, with 14 bases in between. CDR3 in amino acids: CASSESTRGSPDTQYF. In DNA form, the CDR3 reads TGCGCCAGCAGTGAGTCGACTCGGGGGTCCCCAGATACGCAGTATTTT.

The chain joins TRBV19 to TRBJ1-2, with no clear D. The V end lost 3 bases, the J end lost 0 bases, and 8 bases lay between the germline ends. This CDR3 comprises 14 residues. Germline values: CDR1 LNHDA, CDR2 SQIVND (reference sequence). CDR3 coding DNA: TGTGCCAGTAGTATGAGTAAAACTAACTATGGCTACACCTTC. Translating it yields CASSMSKTNYGYTF.

This rearrangement joins TRBV29-1 to TRBJ2-7, with D unresolved. Germline-derived CDR1 and CDR2 are SQVTM and ANQGSEA. Deletions cut 3 bases from V and 5 bases from J, with 11 bases between. This CDR3 spans 12 amino acids. The CDR3 DNA sequence: TGCAGCGTTGATGGGCCTCGGGACGAGCAGTACTTC. Residues: CSVDGPRDEQYF.

The V and J genes are TRBV2 and TRBJ2-7; D remains ambiguous. The V gene lost 2 bases and the J gene lost 3 bases, with 5 bases spanning the gap. This CDR3 is built from 12 residues. Germline assignment: CDR1 SNHLY and CDR2 FYNNEI. The CDR3 DNA reads TGTGCCAGCAGTGAAACCCTCTACGAGCAGTACTTC. Protein product: CASSETLYEQYF.

This clone was recorded a few times. V is TRBV7-2 and J is TRBJ2-1, with D maybe TRBD1 (6 bases). CDR1 is SGHTA, CDR2 FQGNSA, per germline. The CDR3 length is 18 residues. The V end lost 1 base, the J end lost 2 bases, and 18 bases lay between the germline ends. This CDR3 reads CASSLGRVGRTAYNEQFF. CDR3 sequence (DNA): TGTGCCAGCAGCTTAGGCCGGGTCGGGCGGACAGCCTACAATGAGCAGTTCTTC.

The V gene is TRBV21-1, the J gene TRBJ2-1. TRBV21-1 is annotated as a pseudogene. This CDR3 spans 11 amino acids. CDR3 nucleotide sequence: TGTGCCAGCAGCAAAGGGAATGAGCAGTTCTTC. Its translation: CASSKGNEQFF.

The genes are TRBV5-1 and TRBJ2-1; D perhaps matches TRBD1 (5 bases). This CDR3 is built from 13 residues. V was trimmed by 4 bases and J by 5 bases, leaving 10 bases between them. Germline V CDR1 and CDR2: SGHRS, YFSETQ. This chain's CDR3 is CASSPDRNNEQFF. The CDR3 region has the DNA TGCGCCAGCAGCCCCGACAGAAACAATGAGCAGTTCTTC.

The V call is TRBV27, the J call TRBJ2-7, with 13 bases identical to TRBD2. The CDR3 runs 16 residues. From germline, CDR1 is MNHEY and CDR2 SMNVEV (reference sequence). V shed 5 bases, J shed 2 bases, and the junction held 6 bases outside the gene matches. This CDR3 reads CASSPLGTSGAYEQYF. The CDR3 coding sequence is TGTGCCAGCAGTCCCCTGGGGACTAGCGGGGCCTACGAGCAGTACTTC.

This chain joins TRBV27 and TRBJ1-4; D may be TRBD1 (5 bases). The germline CDR1 and CDR2 sequences are MNHEY and SMNVEV (reference sequence). This CDR3 contains 14 residues. V was clipped by 6 bases and J by 10 bases, with 18 bases between them. As DNA, the CDR3 is TGTGCCAGCAGATCCGGGACCGAGATTGGAAAACTGTTTTTT. Amino acids: CASRSGTEIGKLFF. The entire variable domain, with the rest obtained from reference TRBV27 and TRBJ1-4, is as follows: EAQVTQNPRYLITVTGKKLTVTCSQNMNHEYMSWYRQDPGLGLRQIYYSMNVEVTDKGDVPEGYKVSRKEKRNFPLILESPSPNQTSLYFCASRSGTEIGKLFFGSGTQLSVL.

Concerning this clone itself: Other DNA sequences in this sample translate to the same CDR3. This rearrangement joins TRBV7-8 to TRBJ1-5; D remains unclear. The germline V and J ends were trimmed by 4 bases and 4 bases, with 11 bases remaining between them. From germline, CDR1 is SGHVS and CDR2 FQNEAQ. The CDR3 runs to 14 residues. Here the CDR3 DNA reads TGTGCCAGCAGCTCCGTTGAAAGTAATCAGCCCCAGCATTTT. Protein: CASSSVESNQPQHF.

The chain couples TRBV5-6 to TRBJ2-7; the match to TRBD2 covers 9 bases. V lost 6 bases to trimming and J lost 1 base; unmatched junction nucleotides: 5. The CDR3 sequence is 14 residues long. From germline, CDR1 is SGHDT and CDR2 YYEEEE. CDR3 in amino acids: CASTKAGGSYEQYF. In DNA, the CDR3 is TGTGCCAGCACCAAAGCGGGGGGATCCTACGAGCAGTACTTC.

This chain links TRBV30 with TRBJ1-1; D not resolved. Germline V gene data show CDR1 as GTSNPN and CDR2 as SVGIG (reference sequence). The CDR3 runs 13 residues. Trimming removed 0 bases from V and 3 bases from J, with 8 bases in between. Here the CDR3 DNA reads TGTGCCTGGAGTGTCACAGCCTACACTGAAGCTTTCTTT. Encoded protein: CAWSVTAYTEAFF.

The CDR3 DNA follows: TGTGCCAGCAGCAAAGGAGAGGACAAATGGACTAGCGGGAGGACCGGGGAGCTGTTTTTT. Translated: CASSKGEDKWTSGRTGELFF. This chain joins TRBV21-1 and TRBJ2-2; the table's D gene call, TRBD2, was not cross checked with the DNA. TRBV21-1 corresponds to a pseudogene. There are 20 residues in the CDR3.

V and J are TRBV11-2 and TRBJ1-1; no definite D call. Trimming cost V 4 bases and J 5 bases, with 11 bases left between them. The length of the CDR3 is 13 residues. CDR1 and CDR2 (germline): SGHAT, FQNNGV. The CDR3, as DNA: TGTGCCAGCAGCTCCCAACCCAGGACTGAAGCTTTCTTT. Translation gives CASSSQPRTEAFF.

The chain carries TRBV6-5 and TRBJ2-2; a possible D gene is TRBD1 (5 bases). This CDR3 spans 12 amino acids. V was shortened by 6 bases and J by 3 bases, with 5 bases between the two germline ends. CDR1 MNHEY and CDR2 SVGAGI come from the germline V gene. The CDR3 sequence is CASRGDTGELFF. CDR3 DNA sequence: TGTGCCAGCAGAGGGGACACCGGGGAGCTGTTTTTT.

The chain uses TRBV7-9 and TRBJ2-3; 12 bases align to TRBD2. The junction had 9 bases not matched to a gene; V was cut back by 5 bases and J by 6 bases. Per the germline V gene, CDR1 is SEHNR and CDR2 is FQNEAQ (reference sequence). The CDR3 is 16 residues long. The CDR3 sequence: CASSGPSGGGVDTQYF. CDR3 DNA sequence: TGTGCCAGCAGCGGACCTAGCGGGGGGGGTGTGGATACGCAGTATTTT.

The V and J genes are TRBV27 and TRBJ2-2; 8 bases are shared with TRBD2. With 7 bases clipped from V and 6 bases from J, the junction kept 7 bases outside the gene matches. CDR1 is MNHEY, CDR2 SMNVEV, per germline (reference sequence). The CDR3 covers 14 residues. The CDR3 DNA reads as TGTGCCAGCACCCAAGCGGGAGCGGCCGGGGAGCTGTTTTTT. Protein sequence: CASTQAGAAGELFF.

The chain joins TRBV5-6 to TRBJ2-5, with D perhaps matching TRBD2 (5 bases). The better agreement between TRBJ2-7 and the DNA end casts doubt on the J call. CDR1 is SGHDT, CDR2 YYEEEE, per germline. The CDR3 has 15 amino acids. In DNA, the CDR3 is TGTGCCAGCAGCTTCCGGAGGTATCCCTCCTACGAGCAGTACTTC. Translation gives CASSFRRYPSYEQYF.

The chain recombines TRBV2 with TRBJ2-7; no definite D call. The V end lost 9 bases, the J end lost 3 bases, and 15 bases lay between the germline ends. Germline V gene data show CDR1 as SNHLY and CDR2 as FYNNEI. This CDR3 is built from 13 residues. CDR3 region: CASVGQTYYEQYF. In DNA, the CDR3 is TGTGCCAGTGTTGGGCAGACCTACTACGAGCAGTACTTC.

The CDR3, as DNA: TGTGCCAGCAGCCCAAATAGGGTCGAGCAGTACTTC. Amino acids: CASSPNRVEQYF. V gene TRBV7-6 combines with J gene TRBJ2-7; D gene uncertain. Germline CDR1 is SGHVS and CDR2 is FNYEAQ. The V end lost 5 bases, the J end lost 6 bases, and 11 bases lay between the germline ends. This CDR3 has 12 amino acids.